Presented here are 31 T cell receptor beta chains from one specimen sequenced in a study of cytomegalovirus exposure and HLA in healthy donors. The PCR made use of 60 Vbeta and 13 Jbeta primers. TCRdb keeps only in-frame clones here, not all; method: immunoSEQ multiplex PCR. The sample consists of under 140,000 clones, approximately 84% of them appearing once. The sequencing input was PBMCs. These receptors all come from a man aged 40-55 years in good health and CMV-seronegative.

This chain joins TRBV7-2 and TRBJ2-1; 9 bases fit TRBD1. The CDR3 extends over 15 amino acids. CDR1 is SGHTA, CDR2 FQGNSA, per germline. The trim removed 5 bases at V and 2 bases at J, leaving 4 bases unmatched. CDR3 DNA sequence: TGTGCCAGCAGCAGACAGGGGGGGACCTACAATGAGCAGTTCTTC. Translating it yields CASSRQGGTYNEQFF.

This sequence joins TRBV18 and TRBJ1-6; D gene uncertain. This CDR3 contains 14 residues. V lost 3 bases and J 5 bases, leaving 8 bases between the germline ends. CDR1 and CDR2 from the germline V gene are KGHSH and LQKENI. The CDR3 DNA is TGTGCCAGCTCACCTTTAACAGATAATTCACCCCTCCACTTT. This sequence encodes CASSPLTDNSPLHF. Full variable domain (outside the CDR3, taken from reference TRBV18 and TRBJ1-6): NAGVMQNPRHLVRRRGQEARLRCSPMKGHSHVYWYRQLPEEGLKFMVYLQKENIIDESGMPKERFSAEFPKEGPSILRIQQVVRGDSAAYFCASSPLTDNSPLHFGNGTRLTVT.

The rearrangement joins TRBV7-3 to TRBJ2-3; weak D call: TRBD1 (5 bases). The length of the CDR3 is 15 residues. V dropped 1 base and J dropped 4 bases, with 12 bases sitting between them. Looked up from germline, CDR1 is SGHTA and CDR2 is FQGTGA. The CDR3 reads CASSLKGAGSDTQYF. For the CDR3, the DNA is TGTGCCAGCAGCTTAAAAGGTGCAGGGTCAGATACGCAGTATTTT.

This chain links TRBV19 with TRBJ1-6; 7 nucleotides line up with TRBD1. The CDR3 runs 16 residues. CDR1 and CDR2 from the germline V gene are LNHDA and SQIVND (reference sequence). J was trimmed by 9 bases and V by 0 bases; bases with no gene match: 8. This CDR3 reads CASSIDRGTVGSPLHF. Here the CDR3 DNA reads TGTGCCAGTAGTATAGATCGGGGGACAGTGGGTTCACCCCTCCACTTT.

This clone occurred a few times. The chain is built from TRBV6-5 and TRBJ1-4; tentative D call: TRBD1 (6 bases). The V and J ends lost 6 bases and 12 bases respectively, with 20 bases between them. CDR1 and CDR2 from the germline V gene are MNHEY and SVGAGI. This CDR3 spans 14 amino acids. The CDR3 DNA is TGTGCCAGCAGGCTTCGACAGGCGAAAAAGGAACTGTTTTTT. It is translated as CASRLRQAKKELFF.

This clone came up a few times. The V gene is TRBV9, the J gene TRBJ2-1; the D gene is possibly TRBD1 (5 bases). Trimming shortened V by 0 bases and J by 2 bases, and 9 bases separated the two germline ends. Germline V gene sequence: CDR1 SGDLS, CDR2 YYNGEE. This CDR3 contains 15 residues. The CDR3 DNA is TGTGCCAGCAGCGTAGCAGGGATCACCTACAATGAGCAGTTCTTC. This sequence encodes CASSVAGITYNEQFF. Complete variable domain (other parts from reference TRBV9 and TRBJ2-1): DSGVTQTPKHLITATGQRVTLRCSPRSGDLSVYWYQQSLDQGLQFLIQYYNGEERAKGNILERFSAQQFPDLHSELNLSSLELGDSALYFCASSVAGITYNEQFFGPGTRLTVL.

V and J are TRBV7-2 and TRBJ1-6, with 9 bases aligning to TRBD1. The germline CDR1 and CDR2 sequences are SGHTA and FQGNSA. V shed 3 bases, J shed 7 bases, and the junction held 1 base outside the gene matches. This CDR3 has 14 residues. CDR3 sequence: CASSFTGGNSPLHF. The CDR3 DNA reads TGTGCCAGCAGCTTTACAGGGGGCAATTCACCCCTCCACTTT.

This clone was detected once. CDR3 DNA sequence: TGTGCCAGCAGCCCGCTCGGGGGGGGATTGGAGACCCAGTACTTC. Its translation is CASSPLGGGLETQYF. V gene TRBV7-6 combines with J gene TRBJ2-5; 8 bases line up with TRBD2. Looked up from germline, CDR1 is SGHVS and CDR2 is FNYEAQ. V lost 5 bases to trimming and J lost 5 bases; unmatched junction nucleotides: 10. This CDR3 is 15 amino acids long.

This sequence joins TRBV28 and TRBJ1-2, with 9 bases fitting TRBD1. Germline CDR1 is MDHEN and CDR2 is SYDVKM. The CDR3 is 15 amino acids. The ends lost 5 bases at V and 7 bases at J; junction bases unmatched: 11. CDR3 sequence reads: CASSIIRGQGIGYTF. The CDR3 DNA is TGTGCCAGCAGTATTATAAGGGGACAGGGTATTGGCTACACCTTC.

J is TRBJ1-2 and V is TRBV6-5; TRBD1 agrees at 7 bases. V was clipped by 6 bases and J by 6 bases; unmatched bases: 10. The CDR3 runs to 14 residues. Germline V lookup: CDR1 MNHEY, CDR2 SVGAGI. The CDR3 loop reads CASSLSTGRHGYTF. CDR3 in DNA: TGTGCCAGCAGCCTTTCGACAGGGAGGCATGGCTACACCTTC.

The chain has TRBV19 and TRBJ1-1, with D unclear. The CDR3 totals 13 residues. Germline V lookup: CDR1 LNHDA, CDR2 SQIVND (reference sequence). V lost 5 bases and J 1 base, leaving 8 bases between the germline ends. The DNA for the CDR3 is TGTGCCAGTAGTTTTATAGCGAACACTGAAGCTTTCTTT. Translating it yields CASSFIANTEAFF.

This CDR3 reads CAISGTGAPNYGYTF. The CDR3 DNA reads TGTGCCATCAGTGGGACAGGGGCACCCAACTATGGCTACACCTTC. The chain employs TRBV10-3 and TRBJ1-2; 9 bases align to TRBD1. Germline CDR1 ENHRY, CDR2 SYGVKD. The CDR3 runs 15 residues. V shed 4 bases and J 2 bases; nucleotides not matched to a gene: 5.

On this clone itself: An end of the junction differs from the germline gene, which may be a read error. The V call is TRBV2, the J call TRBJ1-5, with D unclear. This CDR3 comprises 15 residues. CDR1 is SNHLY and CDR2 is FYNNEI in the germline V gene. DNA for the CDR3: TGTGCCAGCAGTGAAGCGGTAGCGGGAAATCGGCCCCAGCATTTT. Amino acids: CASSEAVAGNRPQHF.

The J gene is TRBJ2-5, the V gene TRBV9; 8 nucleotides line up with TRBD2. V lost 4 bases and J lost 1; bases outside the gene matches: 6. CDR1 is SGDLS, CDR2 YYNGEE, per germline. CDR3 size: 15 residues. CDR3 protein: CASSKSGGFQETQYF. The CDR3 DNA is TGTGCCAGCAGCAAGAGCGGGGGCTTCCAAGAGACCCAGTACTTC.

This sequence joins TRBV19 and TRBJ1-2; no clear D gene. V lost 5 bases and J lost 3, with 13 bases in between. Germline lookup yields CDR1 LNHDA and CDR2 SQIVND (reference sequence). The CDR3 is made up of 14 amino acids. The CDR3 loop reads CASSAFTVDYGYTF. CDR3 in DNA: TGTGCCAGTAGTGCCTTCACAGTGGACTATGGCTACACCTTC.

This chain joins TRBV27 and TRBJ1-1, with D perhaps TRBD1 (6 bases). V was pared by 3 bases and J by 3 bases, with 14 bases between. CDR1 is MNHEY, CDR2 SMNVEV, per germline (reference sequence). There are 15 residues in the CDR3. CDR3 in amino acids: CASSFRAPGDTEAFF. CDR3 coding DNA: TGTGCCAGCAGTTTTCGGGCCCCAGGGGACACTGAAGCTTTCTTT.

The gene calls are TRBV9 and TRBJ2-3; D not resolved. The V gene's germline CDR1 is SGDLS and CDR2 YYNGEE. Trimming removed 0 bases at V and 6 bases at J, with 11 bases between. There are 14 residues in the CDR3. The CDR3 DNA sequence: TGTGCCAGCAGCGTAGAGTCTACTATCGATACGCAGTATTTT. This translates into CASSVESTIDTQYF. Together with reference TRBV9 and TRBJ2-3, the CDR3 gives the full variable domain: DSGVTQTPKHLITATGQRVTLRCSPRSGDLSVYWYQQSLDQGLQFLIQYYNGEERAKGNILERFSAQQFPDLHSELNLSSLELGDSALYFCASSVESTIDTQYFGPGTRLTVL.

This rearrangement joins TRBV7-9 to TRBJ2-7, with 14 bases that match TRBD2. This CDR3 comprises 19 residues. V trimming: 4 bases; J trimming: 4 bases; junction bases outside the gene matches: 15. Germline CDR1 is SEHNR and CDR2 is FQNEAQ (reference sequence). The CDR3 region has the DNA TGTGCCAGCAGCTCTTGGACTAGCGGGGGGCCCTCTCAGCGTTACGAGCAGTACTTC. This sequence encodes CASSSWTSGGPSQRYEQYF.

This clone was observed a few times. This chain connects TRBV27 to TRBJ2-1; 8 bases fit TRBD2. CDR3 size: 15 residues. V was clipped by 5 bases and J by 8 bases; unmatched bases: 11. The V gene's germline CDR1 is MNHEY and CDR2 SMNVEV (reference sequence). The CDR3 sequence is CASSLTTSVFDEQFF. For the CDR3, the DNA is TGTGCCAGCAGTCTTACGACTAGCGTGTTCGATGAGCAGTTCTTC.

This clone occurred once. This chain joins TRBV19 and TRBJ2-3; weak D call: TRBD2 (5 bases). The V gene's germline CDR1 is LNHDA and CDR2 SQIVND (reference sequence). V was cut by 4 bases and J by 2 bases, with 7 bases left in between. The CDR3 contains 13 residues. The CDR3 region is CASSTGITDTQYF. In nucleotides, the CDR3 is TGTGCCAGTAGTACGGGGATCACAGATACGCAGTATTTT.

This chain uses TRBV6-5 with TRBJ1-2; 7 bases match TRBD1. CDR1 and CDR2 from the germline V gene are MNHEY and SVGAGI. The ends lost 6 bases at V and 4 bases at J; junction bases unmatched: 8. This CDR3 spans 14 amino acids. The CDR3 sequence is CASSLRTGIYGYTF. The CDR3 DNA is TGTGCCAGCAGCCTTAGGACAGGCATCTATGGCTACACCTTC.

This clone was detected only a few times. The chain carries TRBV28 and TRBJ1-1, with a possible D match to TRBD1 (5 bases). The germline CDR1 and CDR2 sequences are MDHEN and SYDVKM. There are 14 residues in the CDR3. V was shortened by 8 bases and J by 1 base, with 14 bases between the two germline ends. This CDR3 is CASRPTGRNTEAFF. The DNA of the CDR3 is TGTGCCAGCCGACCCACAGGAAGGAACACTGAAGCTTTCTTT.

The V gene is TRBV9, the J gene TRBJ2-7, with D unclear. V lost 2 bases, J lost 2 bases, and 11 bases lay in between. From germline, CDR1 is SGDLS and CDR2 YYNGEE. This CDR3 comprises 14 residues. The CDR3 spells CASSVRGDTYEQYF. DNA for the CDR3: TGTGCCAGCAGCGTGCGAGGAGATACCTACGAGCAGTACTTC. The full variable domain, its missing parts supplied by reference TRBV9 and TRBJ2-7, is DSGVTQTPKHLITATGQRVTLRCSPRSGDLSVYWYQQSLDQGLQFLIQYYNGEERAKGNILERFSAQQFPDLHSELNLSSLELGDSALYFCASSVRGDTYEQYFGPGTRLTVT.

The rearrangement uses TRBV7-9 and TRBJ1-5, with D maybe TRBD1 (5 bases). Germline CDR1 is SEHNR and CDR2 is FQNEAQ (reference sequence). V was pared by 11 bases and J by 3 bases, with 11 bases between. The CDR3 spans 12 residues. CDR3 DNA sequence: TGTGCCGGCGCGGACACCAATCAGCCCCAGCATTTT. Its translation: CAGADTNQPQHF. The complete variable domain, with remaining parts taken from reference TRBV7-9 and TRBJ1-5, reads DTGVSQNPRHKITKRGQNVTFRCDPISEHNRLYWYRQTLGQGPEFLTYFQNEAQLEKSRLLSDRFSAERPKGSFSTLEIQRTEQGDSAMYLCAGADTNQPQHFGDGTRLSIL.

This chain links TRBV6-1 with TRBJ1-6; a weak D match, TRBD1 (5 bases). V lost 3 bases to trimming and J lost 9 bases, with 9 bases between them. This CDR3 is 13 amino acids long. The germline V gene encodes CDR1 MNHNS and CDR2 SASEGT. DNA of the CDR3: TGTGCCAGCAGTGACAGGGTAATTTCACCCCTCCACTTT. Protein product: CASSDRVISPLHF.

The chain carries TRBV6-1 and TRBJ1-2; D gene uncertain. Germline V gene data show CDR1 as MNHNS and CDR2 as SASEGT. V was cut by 0 bases and J by 13 bases, with 6 bases left in between. The CDR3 is made up of 10 amino acids. The CDR3 nucleotides are TGTGCCAGCAGTGAAGCGGGAGGCACCTTC. This codes for CASSEAGGTF.

This clone appeared a single time. DNA for the CDR3: TGTGCCAGCAGCCCCGTTTTAGCGGGGGGTGGGAATGAGCAGTTCTTC. Translation: CASSPVLAGGGNEQFF. The rearrangement uses TRBV7-6 and TRBJ2-1; 10 bases align to TRBD2. The V and J ends lost 5 bases and 7 bases, in that order; junction bases with no gene match: 11. The germline V gene encodes CDR1 SGHVS and CDR2 FNYEAQ. CDR3 length: 16 residues.

The V and J genes are TRBV6-5 and TRBJ2-7; 9 bases map to TRBD1. V was clipped by 0 bases and J by 2 bases; unmatched bases: 5. CDR3 length: 16 residues. Germline CDR1 is MNHEY and CDR2 is SVGAGI. The CDR3 region has the DNA TGTGCCAGCAGTTACTCCGTAGACAGGGGGACCTACGAGCAGTACTTC. Its translation is CASSYSVDRGTYEQYF.

V usage is TRBV28 and J usage is TRBJ1-5; no definite D call. Germline V gives CDR1 MDHEN, CDR2 SYDVKM. The CDR3 has 12 amino acids. Trimming pared 7 bases from V and 5 bases from J, leaving 9 bases between. The CDR3 bases are TGTGCCAGCACCTATACAGATCAGCCCCAGCATTTT. Its translation is CASTYTDQPQHF.

The chain employs TRBV7-9 and TRBJ2-5; 12 bases fit TRBD1. Germline V lookup: CDR1 SEHNR, CDR2 FQNEAQ (reference sequence). Trimming at V came to 11 bases and at J to 4 bases, leaving 2 bases not matched to a gene. The CDR3 loop spans 12 amino acids. In DNA, the CDR3 is TGTGCCGGGGACAGGGGGCTAGAGACCCAGTACTTC. Amino acid sequence: CAGDRGLETQYF.

About this clone: Other DNA sequences in the sample encode the same CDR3. The rearrangement uses TRBV30 and TRBJ1-3; D is undetermined. The germline gives CDR1 GTSNPN, CDR2 SVGIG (reference sequence). V was shortened by 0 bases and J by 1 base, with 7 bases between the two germline ends. The CDR3 consists of 14 residues. CDR3 sequence: CAWSVAVSGNTIYF. The DNA of the CDR3 is TGTGCCTGGAGTGTTGCAGTGTCTGGAAACACCATATATTTT.